One sample yielded the 28 T cell receptor beta chains listed below, sequenced in a study of CD8+ T cells in alopecia areata. Documented treatment: oral pan-JAK inhibitor, 5-10 mg twice daily. RNA, once extracted, was reverse transcribed into cDNA for use as the sequencing template. Using immunoSEQ multiplex PCR, the repertoire was profiled, and TCRdb retains in-frame clones only, with some absent. The sample includes about 260,000 clones, over 45% of them seen just once. The specimen was CD4+ T cells sorted from blood, collected at week 52, from a patient treated with tofacitinib. These receptor sequences come from a human donor with alopecia areata.

This clone was found a few times. This chain connects TRBV7-9 to TRBJ2-2, with unresolved D. CDR1 is SEHNR, CDR2 FQNEAQ, per germline (reference sequence). The CDR3 is 13 residues long. Trimming pared 5 bases from V and 8 bases from J, leaving 12 bases between. As DNA, the CDR3 is TGTGCCAGCAGCGGCTTGTTAGAAGGGGAGCTGTTTTTT. It yields the protein CASSGLLEGELFF.

This chain links TRBV29-1 with TRBJ1-1; 10 positions agree with TRBD1. CDR3 length equals 13 residues. Germline V gene data show CDR1 as SQVTM and CDR2 as ANQGSEA. V lost 3 bases, J lost 4 bases, and 2 bases stayed unmatched. The CDR3 DNA follows: TGCAGCGTTGAGACAGGGGGCAGCACTGAAGCTTTCTTT. The encoded protein is CSVETGGSTEAFF.

DNA of the CDR3: TGTGCCAGTTCCTTGGGACCGAGGAACACTGAAGCTTTCTTT. This encodes CASSLGPRNTEAFF. This sequence joins TRBV25-1 and TRBJ1-1; D is possibly TRBD1 (5 bases). The V end was cut by 9 bases, the J end by 1 base, with 15 bases between. Germline V gives CDR1 MGHDK, CDR2 SYGVNS. The CDR3 has 14 residues.

This rearrangement joins TRBV5-6 to TRBJ1-2, with D possibly matching TRBD1 (5 bases). Trimming took 2 bases from V and 12 from J, leaving 14 bases between them. The CDR3 has 12 residues. In germline, CDR1 is SGHDT, CDR2 YYEEEE. CDR3 in amino acids: CASSFEQEQHTF. The DNA of the CDR3 is TGTGCCAGCAGCTTTGAACAGGAGCAGCACACCTTC.

The chain employs TRBV29-1 and TRBJ2-7, with D unclear. The V end lost 7 bases, the J end lost 2 bases, and 15 bases lay between the germline ends. The CDR3 runs to 13 residues. Germline V CDR1 and CDR2: SQVTM, ANQGSEA. CDR3: CSASQTEPYEQYF. Written as DNA, the CDR3 is TGCAGCGCCTCGCAAACAGAGCCCTACGAGCAGTACTTC.

The chain is built from TRBV6-5 and TRBJ2-2; 8 bases map to TRBD1. CDR1 and CDR2 (germline): MNHEY, SVGAGI. The CDR3 length is 15 residues. Trimming took 2 bases from V and 7 from J; bases not matched to a gene: 6. The CDR3 here is CASSYRRTGFGELFF. The CDR3 nucleotides are TGTGCCAGCAGTTACCGCAGGACAGGGTTCGGGGAGCTGTTTTTT.

The V call is TRBV30, the J call TRBJ1-2, with unresolved D. The V gene's germline CDR1 is GTSNPN and CDR2 SVGIG (reference sequence). The CDR3 is made up of 13 amino acids. Trimming took off 1 base at V and 8 bases at J, with 14 bases between the two ends. CDR3 sequence (DNA): TGTGCCTGGAGTGGGCTGGGTCCCTACGGCTACACCTTC. Translation gives CAWSGLGPYGYTF. Combining the CDR3 with reference TRBV30 and TRBJ1-2 gives the whole variable domain SQTIHQWPATLVQPVGSPLSLECTVEGTSNPNLYWYRQAAGRGLQLLFYSVGIGQISSEVPQNLSASRPQDRQFILSSKKLLLSDSGFYLCAWSGLGPYGYTFGSGTRLTVV.

CDR3: CASSLEGYRDTDTQYF. In DNA, the CDR3 is TGCGCCAGCAGCTTGGAGGGGTATAGGGACACAGATACGCAGTATTTT. The chain carries TRBV5-1 and TRBJ2-3; possibly TRBD1 for D (5 bases). The germline V gene encodes CDR1 SGHRS and CDR2 YFSETQ. V was trimmed by 0 bases and J by 2 bases, leaving 13 bases between them. The CDR3 covers 16 residues.

The chain links TRBV11-1 to TRBJ2-1, with D unclear. Deletions cut 0 bases from V and 5 bases from J, with 5 bases between. This CDR3 comprises 13 residues. The germline gives CDR1 SGHAT, CDR2 FQDESV (reference sequence). The CDR3 sequence is CASSLAGHNEQFF. DNA of the CDR3: TGTGCCAGCAGCTTAGCGGGCCACAATGAGCAGTTCTTC.

V is TRBV25-1 and J is TRBJ1-3; D is ambiguous. The CDR3 loop spans 12 amino acids. The ends were cut back, 6 bases at V and 3 bases at J, with 6 bases in the middle. Germline CDR1 reads MGHDK; CDR2 reads SYGVNS. CDR3 DNA sequence: TGTGCCAGCAGGGACTTTGGAAACACCATATATTTT. This translates into CASRDFGNTIYF.

The chain employs TRBV10-3 and TRBJ2-2; D is unclear. There are 15 residues in the CDR3. V was shortened by 0 bases and J by 6 bases, with 11 bases between the two germline ends. Germline values: CDR1 ENHRY, CDR2 SYGVKD. This CDR3 reads CAISESRKIAGELFF. The CDR3 coding sequence is TGTGCCATCAGTGAGTCCAGGAAAATCGCCGGGGAGCTGTTTTTT.

This clone was observed a few times. The genes are TRBV30 and TRBJ2-3; D assignment may be TRBD1 or TRBD2 (5 bases each). Germline V gives CDR1 GTSNPN, CDR2 SVGIG (reference sequence). With 1 base removed from V and 2 bases from J, the gap between germline ends came to 7 bases. CDR3 length: 13 residues. The CDR3 DNA follows: TGTGCCTGGAGTGGGGGGTTCACAGATACGCAGTATTTT. Its translation is CAWSGGFTDTQYF.

V gene TRBV23-1 combines with J gene TRBJ2-3; 9 nucleotides align to TRBD2. TRBV23-1 is an open reading frame whose function is uncertain. Trimming removed 2 bases from V and 0 bases from J; junction bases left unmatched: 9. CDR3 length: 18 residues. The CDR3 coding sequence is TGCGCCAGCAGTCAAAAGGCCGTCGCGGGGGGGAGCACAGATACGCAGTATTTT. This codes for CASSQKAVAGGSTDTQYF.

The chain recombines TRBV6-6 with TRBJ2-1, with 8 bases fitting TRBD2. Germline CDR1 is MNHNY and CDR2 is SVGAGI (reference sequence). The CDR3 consists of 13 residues. Unmatched junction bases numbered 8, after V lost 10 bases and J lost 6 bases. In DNA, the CDR3 is TGTGCCACCACTCAACGGGGGGGCAATGAGCAGTTCTTC. Translation gives CATTQRGGNEQFF.

The CDR3 DNA sequence: TGCGCCAGCAGCCAAGAAGCCAATCAGCCCCAGCATTTT. The encoded protein is CASSQEANQPQHF. The rearrangement links TRBV4-3 to TRBJ1-5, with no clear D. Germline V gene sequence: CDR1 LGHNA, CDR2 YSLEER. The CDR3 consists of 13 residues. The V end was cut by 0 bases, the J end by 3 bases, with 3 bases between.

The V gene is TRBV6-1, the J gene TRBJ1-1, with 7 bases aligning to TRBD1. Germline CDR1 MNHNS, CDR2 SASEGT. The CDR3 is 13 amino acids. V dropped 6 bases and J dropped 11; count of bases not matched to a gene: 12. The CDR3 reads CASRGQTRVEAFF. DNA of the CDR3: TGTGCCAGCAGGGGACAGACCCGCGTAGAGGCTTTCTTT.

V gene TRBV5-4 combines with J gene TRBJ2-6; D unresolved. The CDR3 has 13 amino acids. The germline V gene has CDR1 SGHNT and CDR2 YYREEE (reference sequence). V lost 7 bases and J lost 0, with 5 bases in between. The DNA of the CDR3 is TGTGCCAGCGCCCCCTCTGGGGCCAACGTCCTGACTTTC. Translated: CASAPSGANVLTF.

This chain connects TRBV7-9 to TRBJ2-7; TRBD1 aligns across 7 bases. This CDR3 comprises 13 residues. Germline V gene lookup returns CDR1 SEHNR and CDR2 FQNEAQ (reference sequence). V lost 4 bases and J lost 6; bases outside the gene matches: 6. In nucleotides, the CDR3 is TGTGCCAGCAGCTACAGGGGATTTAGCGAGCAGTACTTC. Amino acids: CASSYRGFSEQYF. The variable domain in full, with the rest retrieved from reference TRBV7-9 and TRBJ2-7, is DTGVSQNPRHKITKRGQNVTFRCDPISEHNRLYWYRQTLGQGPEFLTYFQNEAQLEKSRLLSDRFSAERPKGSFSTLEIQRTEQGDSAMYLCASSYRGFSEQYFGPGTRLTVT.

This chain connects TRBV5-1 to TRBJ2-5; a weak D match, TRBD1 (6 bases). Germline-derived CDR1 and CDR2 are SGHRS and YFSETQ. This CDR3 contains 14 residues. Trimming took 0 bases from V and 5 from J, leaving 11 bases between them. The CDR3 region is CASSLGQVGETQYF. In nucleotides, the CDR3 is TGCGCCAGCAGCTTGGGACAGGTCGGGGAGACCCAGTACTTC.

The genes are TRBV11-2 and TRBJ2-3, with a weak D call TRBD1 (6 bases). Germline CDR1 reads SGHAT; CDR2 reads FQNNGV. This CDR3 has 14 amino acids. V gave up 2 bases and J gave up 6 bases, with 12 bases separating them. The CDR3 DNA reads as TGTGCCAGCAGCTTATCTACAGGGAAGGATACGCAGTATTTT. Residues: CASSLSTGKDTQYF.

Turning to this clone: Distinct nucleotide sequences in the sample also encode this CDR3. V is TRBV29-1 and J is TRBJ2-1; 9 bases align to TRBD1. Per the germline V gene, CDR1 is SQVTM and CDR2 is ANQGSEA. V lost 1 base to trimming and J lost 6 bases; unmatched junction nucleotides: 4. The CDR3 is 14 residues long. The CDR3 DNA reads as TGCAGCGTTGAAGGGGGACAGGGTGCCAATGAGCAGTTCTTC. It is translated as CSVEGGQGANEQFF.

This chain connects TRBV29-1 to TRBJ1-1; no clear D gene. CDR3 length: 12 amino acids. The V gene's germline CDR1 is SQVTM and CDR2 ANQGSEA. The CDR3 DNA sequence: TGCGGCAGCCAGGCGGTGAACACTGAAGCTTTCTTT. Translated, it gives CGSQAVNTEAFF.

The chain combines TRBV5-1 with TRBJ2-7; a possible D gene is TRBD1 (5 bases). Germline V gene sequence: CDR1 SGHRS, CDR2 YFSETQ. There are 16 residues in the CDR3. V was clipped by 5 bases and J by 1 base, with 19 bases between them. The CDR3 DNA reads as TGCGCCAGCAGTTCCACCGAGGCAGGGTCGTCCTACGAGCAGTACTTC. Translation gives CASSSTEAGSSYEQYF.

The chain is built from TRBV29-1 and TRBJ1-1, with a possible D match to TRBD1 (5 bases). Trimming left V 8 bases short and J 5 bases short, with 15 bases between. The CDR3 consists of 12 residues. Looked up from germline, CDR1 is SQVTM and CDR2 is ANQGSEA. DNA for the CDR3: TGCAGCCATAGTGGCGGGGCGACTGAAGCTTTCTTT. Residues: CSHSGGATEAFF.

The genes are TRBV7-9 and TRBJ1-5; no firm D call. The V gene's germline CDR1 is SEHNR and CDR2 FQNEAQ (reference sequence). V gave up 1 base and J gave up 2 bases, with 12 bases separating them. CDR3 length: 16 amino acids. In DNA, the CDR3 is TGTGCCAGCAGCTTAGAAAGGGTCGGGCGCAATCAGCCCCAGCATTTT. It codes for CASSLERVGRNQPQHF. Full variable domain (rest looked up from reference TRBV7-9 and TRBJ1-5): DTGVSQNPRHKITKRGQNVTFRCDPISEHNRLYWYRQTLGQGPEFLTYFQNEAQLEKSRLLSDRFSAERPKGSFSTLEIQRTEQGDSAMYLCASSLERVGRNQPQHFGDGTRLSIL.

This clone was seen a single time. The chain couples TRBV6-6 to TRBJ1-2, with 12 bases matching TRBD1. CDR3 length: 15 amino acids. Trimming cost V 11 bases and J 4 bases; bases outside gene matches: 11. Germline CDR1 reads MNHNY; CDR2 reads SVGAGI (reference sequence). The CDR3 DNA reads TGTGCCTCCTCTCCCGGGACAGGGGGCGGCTATGGCTACACCTTC. Its translation is CASSPGTGGGYGYTF.

The rearrangement joins TRBV15 to TRBJ1-5; unclear D gene. This CDR3 spans 12 amino acids. Germline loops: CDR1 LNHNV, CDR2 YYDKDF (reference sequence). V was pared by 5 bases and J by 7 bases, with 9 bases between. The chain's CDR3 is CATSLDKQPQHF. In DNA, the CDR3 is TGTGCCACCAGCCTCGACAAACAGCCCCAGCATTTT.

The chain uses TRBV30 and TRBJ2-3, with 10 bases fitting TRBD1. This CDR3 comprises 16 residues. Per the germline V gene, CDR1 is GTSNPN and CDR2 is SVGIG (reference sequence). The V and J ends lost 3 bases and 2 bases, in that order; junction bases with no gene match: 8. CDR3 nucleotides: TGTGCCTGGAGGAAAGGGGGACAGGGGACCACAGATACGCAGTATTTT. Its translation: CAWRKGGQGTTDTQYF.